The clone carrying this T cell receptor (beta chain) has more than one count but fewer than ten. No antigen is known for it. PCR amplification relied on 60 Vbeta primers (plus 13 Jbeta primers). Method: immunoSEQ multiplex PCR; TCRdb's copy keeps in-frame clones and lacks some. The table includes roughly 150,000 clones, 82% detected once. This record comes from a study of cytomegalovirus exposure and HLA in healthy donors. Whole-study context: An early release of data contained 75 million to 100 million unique TCRs, which came from HLA-typed donors. Whole-study findings and limits: Some V segments (TRBV6-2 and TRBV6-3 among them) were excluded as indistinguishable. The authors enumerated over 150 TCR beta chains as linked to cytomegalovirus. Prior analysis indicated that the majority of TCR beta V segments exhibited productivity approximately 87% or approximately 30% of the time.

Trimming took 0 bases from V and 8 from J; bases not matched to a gene: 2. CDR1 and CDR2 (germline): PRHDT, FYEKMQ (reference sequence). The CDR3 runs to 15 residues. The material sequenced was PBMCs. The origin of this receptor is a woman in her fifties or sixties in good health and CMV-seropositive. The chain employs TRBV13 and TRBJ1-6, with 9 nucleotides matching TRBD1. The CDR3 loop is CASSLGQGADSPLHF. The CDR3, as DNA: TGTGCCAGCAGCTTAGGACAGGGGGCAGATTCACCCCTCCACTTT.